A selection of T cell receptor beta chains follows, all from one sample in a study of CD8 T cells in Susac syndrome. From the immunoSEQ multiplex PCR reads, TCRdb called clonotypes with MiXCR, one entry per CDR3 protein. This sample yields approximately 110,000 distinct CDR3 sequences, of which more than 85% are seen a single time; approximately 0.31% belongs to the top ten. The sample consisted of CD8+ T cells from PBMCs. Receptors were obtained from a human donor with multiple sclerosis. The CDR3 runs from the conserved cysteine through the conserved F or W. Each record gives: V gene, D gene, clone size, J gene, CDR3 protein, CDR3 DNA. A D gene is named only where the DNA matches it firmly. Not all rows give a size; the values are once, few, many and, for expanded clones, a class.

v_call: TRBV19; d_call: -; clone_size: -; j_call: TRBJ2-1; cdr3_aa: CASSREFNEQFF; cdr3_nt: TGTGCCAGTAGTCGAGAGTTCAATGAGCAGTTCTTC
v_call: TRBV5-4; d_call: -; clone_size: -; j_call: TRBJ1-2; cdr3_aa: CASSLEGDMNLNYGYTF; cdr3_nt: TGTGCCAGCAGCTTGGAAGGGGACATGAACCTAAACTATGGCTACACCTTC
v_call: TRBV3-1; d_call: -; clone_size: -; j_call: TRBJ1-2; cdr3_aa: CASSPRNMRDGYTF; cdr3_nt: TGTGCCAGCAGCCCAAGAAACATGCGGGATGGCTACACCTTC
v_call: TRBV7-9; d_call: TRBD1; clone_size: once; j_call: TRBJ2-1; cdr3_aa: CASSPGQTYNEQFF; cdr3_nt: TGTGCCAGCAGCCCGGGACAGACGTACAATGAGCAGTTCTTC
v_call: TRBV5-5; d_call: -; clone_size: -; j_call: TRBJ1-5; cdr3_aa: CASSLVIGRGNQPQHF; cdr3_nt: TGTGCCAGCAGCTTGGTTATTGGCCGGGGCAATCAGCCCCAGCATTTT
v_call: TRBV7-6; d_call: -; clone_size: -; j_call: TRBJ1-1; cdr3_aa: CASSLAGQEAFF; cdr3_nt: TGTGCCAGCAGCTTAGCTGGGCAGGAAGCTTTCTTT
v_call: TRBV9; d_call: -; clone_size: -; j_call: TRBJ2-2; cdr3_aa: CASSVDLSGNTGELFF; cdr3_nt: TGTGCCAGCAGCGTAGATCTTAGCGGGAACACCGGGGAGCTGTTTTTT
v_call: TRBV19; d_call: -; clone_size: -; j_call: TRBJ2-1; cdr3_aa: CASSRGVLNVDEQFF; cdr3_nt: TGTGCCAGTAGTAGGGGGGTCCTTAATGTGGATGAGCAGTTCTTC
v_call: TRBV4-1; d_call: -; clone_size: few; j_call: TRBJ2-7; cdr3_aa: CASSQEQDAGEQYF; cdr3_nt: TGCGCCAGCAGCCAAGAGCAGGACGCGGGGGAGCAGTACTTC
v_call: TRBV23-1; d_call: TRBD1; clone_size: -; j_call: TRBJ2-6; cdr3_aa: CASGPPGQGDSGANVLTF; cdr3_nt: TGCGCCAGCGGACCCCCGGGACAGGGAGACTCTGGGGCCAACGTCCTGACTTTC
v_call: TRBV9; d_call: TRBD2; clone_size: -; j_call: TRBJ2-1; cdr3_aa: CASSVLSGGAYNEQFF; cdr3_nt: TGTGCCAGCAGCGTATTGAGCGGGGGGGCCTACAATGAGCAGTTCTTC
v_call: TRBV12-3/TRBV12-4; d_call: -; clone_size: -; j_call: TRBJ1-1; cdr3_aa: CASSFRQILNTEAFF; cdr3_nt: TGTGCCAGCAGTTTCCGACAGATTTTGAACACTGAAGCTTTCTTT
v_call: TRBV15; d_call: -; clone_size: -; j_call: TRBJ1-5; cdr3_aa: CATSSEAGGPQHF; cdr3_nt: TGTGCCACCAGCAGTGAAGCAGGTGGGCCCCAGCATTTT
v_call: TRBV4-1; d_call: TRBD1; clone_size: -; j_call: TRBJ1-5; cdr3_aa: CASSQRDSSNQPQHF; cdr3_nt: TGCGCCAGCAGCCAACGGGACAGCAGCAATCAGCCCCAGCATTTT
v_call: TRBV4-1; d_call: TRBD1; clone_size: -; j_call: TRBJ2-3; cdr3_aa: CASSGKGQGRDTQYF; cdr3_nt: TGCGCCAGCAGCGGTAAGGGACAGGGCCGGGATACGCAGTATTTT
v_call: TRBV13; d_call: -; clone_size: -; j_call: TRBJ2-1; cdr3_aa: CASSSDRGLNNEQFF; cdr3_nt: TGTGCCAGCAGCTCCGACAGGGGACTAAACAATGAGCAGTTCTTC
v_call: TRBV29-1; d_call: TRBD1; clone_size: -; j_call: TRBJ2-2; cdr3_aa: CSVEEGQGGTGELFF; cdr3_nt: TGCAGCGTTGAAGAAGGACAGGGTGGGACCGGGGAGCTGTTTTTT
v_call: TRBV15; d_call: -; clone_size: -; j_call: TRBJ2-5; cdr3_aa: CATSRYSGPRAETQYF; cdr3_nt: TGTGCCACCAGCAGATACAGTGGCCCGCGGGCCGAGACCCAGTACTTC
v_call: TRBV27; d_call: -; clone_size: once; j_call: TRBJ1-4; cdr3_aa: CASSLADRTNEKLFF; cdr3_nt: TGTGCCAGCAGTTTGGCTGACAGAACTAATGAAAAACTGTTTTTT
v_call: TRBV4-1; d_call: TRBD2; clone_size: -; j_call: TRBJ2-3; cdr3_aa: CASSLRGGSITDTQYF; cdr3_nt: TGCGCCAGCAGCCTAAGGGGAGGGAGTATCACAGATACGCAGTATTTT
v_call: TRBV23-1; d_call: -; clone_size: -; j_call: TRBJ1-3; cdr3_aa: CASSHRGGRRNTIYF; cdr3_nt: TGCGCCAGCAGCCACCGGGGAGGGAGGAGAAACACCATATATTTT
v_call: TRBV4-1; d_call: -; clone_size: -; j_call: TRBJ2-5; cdr3_aa: CASSQEQRAETQYF; cdr3_nt: TGCGCCAGCAGCCAAGAGCAAAGGGCAGAGACCCAGTACTTC
v_call: TRBV24-1; d_call: -; clone_size: -; j_call: TRBJ2-2; cdr3_aa: CATSDPWGWELFF; cdr3_nt: TGTGCCACCAGTGACCCCTGGGGCTGGGAGCTGTTTTTT
v_call: TRBV5-6; d_call: TRBD1; clone_size: -; j_call: TRBJ2-5; cdr3_aa: CASSLVTGTGALQETQYF; cdr3_nt: TGTGCCAGCAGCTTGGTTACCGGGACAGGGGCGCTTCAAGAGACCCAGTACTTC
v_call: TRBV5-1; d_call: -; clone_size: -; j_call: TRBJ2-1; cdr3_aa: CASSFRESSYNEQFF; cdr3_nt: TGCGCCAGCAGCTTTCGCGAGAGCTCCTACAATGAGCAGTTCTTC
v_call: TRBV25-1; d_call: -; clone_size: -; j_call: TRBJ1-1; cdr3_aa: CASSGGSPAFF; cdr3_nt: TGTGCCAGCAGTGGGGGGAGCCCAGCTTTCTTT
v_call: TRBV28; d_call: -; clone_size: -; j_call: TRBJ2-7; cdr3_aa: CASSFSRMPYEQYF; cdr3_nt: TGTGCCAGCAGTTTCTCACGGATGCCCTACGAGCAGTACTTC
v_call: TRBV20-1; d_call: -; clone_size: -; j_call: TRBJ2-6; cdr3_aa: CSAKNVGAGANVLTF; cdr3_nt: TGCAGTGCCAAGAACGTCGGGGCGGGGGCCAACGTCCTGACTTTC
v_call: TRBV5-1; d_call: -; clone_size: few; j_call: TRBJ2-7; cdr3_aa: CASSPPGYEQYF; cdr3_nt: TGCGCCAGCAGCCCCCCCGGCTACGAGCAGTACTTC
v_call: TRBV9; d_call: TRBD2; clone_size: -; j_call: TRBJ2-3; cdr3_aa: CASRASGRTDTQYF; cdr3_nt: TGTGCCAGCAGGGCTAGCGGCCGCACAGATACGCAGTATTTT
v_call: TRBV19; d_call: -; clone_size: -; j_call: TRBJ2-7; cdr3_aa: CASSVGLFKSYEQYF; cdr3_nt: TGTGCCAGTAGCGTGGGACTCTTTAAATCCTACGAGCAGTACTTC
v_call: TRBV19; d_call: -; clone_size: -; j_call: TRBJ1-5; cdr3_aa: CASSIIGLGNQPQHF; cdr3_nt: TGTGCCAGTAGTATTATCGGGTTGGGCAATCAGCCCCAGCATTTT
v_call: TRBV6-1; d_call: -; clone_size: -; j_call: TRBJ2-7; cdr3_aa: CASSGPGRNYEQYF; cdr3_nt: TGTGCCAGCAGTGGACCGGGACGAAACTACGAGCAGTACTTC
v_call: TRBV4-1; d_call: -; clone_size: -; j_call: TRBJ1-1; cdr3_aa: CASSQSDTEAFF; cdr3_nt: TGCGCCAGCAGCCAAAGCGACACTGAAGCTTTCTTT
v_call: TRBV5-1; d_call: -; clone_size: -; j_call: TRBJ2-6; cdr3_aa: CASSLVAVSSGANVLTF; cdr3_nt: TGCGCCAGCAGCTTGGTTGCGGTTAGCTCTGGGGCCAACGTCCTGACTTTC
v_call: TRBV7-8; d_call: TRBD1; clone_size: once; j_call: TRBJ1-2; cdr3_aa: CASSSTLQGDYGYTF; cdr3_nt: TGTGCCAGCAGCTCAACTCTTCAGGGGGACTATGGCTACACCTTC